These 16 T cell receptor beta chains came from one sample sequenced in a study of T cell repertoires in cytomegalovirus infection. Using its own MiXCR run on the reads, TCRdb lists one record per CDR3 protein. The sample shows some 300,000 distinct CDR3 sequences, about a sixth of them seen only once. Sequences were obtained from PBMCs. These receptors came from a human donor in good health (CMV status not recorded). Some clones in this sample may be carry-over from other donors' samples.

The genes are TRBV12-3 or TRBV12-4 and TRBJ1-2, with 9 bases identical to TRBD1. The trim removed 5 bases at V and 4 bases at J, leaving 11 bases unmatched. The CDR3 sequence is 16 residues long. As DNA, the CDR3 is TGTGCCAGCAGTCGAGTCGTAGGACAGGGGATCTATGGCTACACCTTC. Protein product: CASSRVVGQGIYGYTF.

This sequence joins TRBV7-6 and TRBJ2-1; 11 positions match TRBD2. The V and J ends lost 2 bases and 2 bases, in that order; junction bases with no gene match: 11. Germline CDR1 SGHVS, CDR2 FNYEAQ. This CDR3 is 19 amino acids long. In DNA form, the CDR3 reads TGTGCCAGCAGCTTAATGGGACTAGCGGCCTCGGGACCCTACAATGAGCAGTTCTTC. This encodes CASSLMGLAASGPYNEQFF.

This clonotype was seen many times. This rearrangement joins TRBV12-3 or TRBV12-4 to TRBJ2-2; 7 bases agree with TRBD2. V lost 5 bases to trimming and J lost 1 base; unmatched junction nucleotides: 7. This CDR3 comprises 16 residues. As DNA, the CDR3 is TGTGCCAGCAGTGGGGGGGGGACGGTGAACACCGGGGAGCTGTTTTTT. Translating gives CASSGGGTVNTGELFF.

The chain employs TRBV6-1 and TRBJ2-2; no firm D call. This CDR3 has 13 residues. With 7 bases removed from V and 5 bases from J, the gap between germline ends came to 11 bases. From germline, CDR1 is MNHNS and CDR2 SASEGT. The CDR3 nucleotides are TGTGCCAGCACCGCCGAAGTGACCGGGGAGCTGTTTTTT. It codes for CASTAEVTGELFF.

The chain carries TRBV13 and TRBJ2-3; 12 positions agree with TRBD2. With V trimmed by 5 bases and J by 6 bases, 9 bases remained unmatched. Germline CDR1 and CDR2: PRHDT and FYEKMQ (reference sequence). The CDR3 is 16 amino acids. This CDR3 reads CASSPRLTSGGDTQYF. The CDR3 DNA follows: TGTGCCAGCAGCCCCCGACTGACTAGCGGGGGCGATACGCAGTATTTT.

The chain has TRBV25-1 and TRBJ2-7; 7 bases are a match to TRBD1. J gave up 3 bases and V 10 bases, and 6 bases lay outside the gene matches. Germline assignment: CDR1 MGHDK and CDR2 SYGVNS. This CDR3 comprises 12 residues. CDR3 DNA: TGTGCCACCTTTGGACAGGACTACGAGCAGTACTTC. This gives the protein CATFGQDYEQYF.

This clonotype came up a few times. The chain recombines TRBV19 with TRBJ2-5; D uncertain. Germline assignment: CDR1 LNHDA and CDR2 SQIVND (reference sequence). The length of the CDR3 is 15 residues. Trimming removed 6 bases from V and 0 bases from J, with 14 bases in between. CDR3 amino acids: CASRPRWTDQETQYF. In DNA, the CDR3 is TGTGCCAGTAGACCCCGCTGGACGGACCAAGAGACCCAGTACTTC.

There are a few counts of this clonotype. The chain links TRBV20-1 to TRBJ2-3; 9 bases agree with TRBD2. The CDR3 consists of 16 residues. CDR1 and CDR2 from the germline V gene are DFQATT and SNEGSKA (reference sequence). Germline trimming cut 5 bases from V and 4 bases from J; bases unmatched to any gene: 13. Here the CDR3 DNA reads TGCAGTGCTTCCCCCCAGAGCGGGGGGCCCCCAGATACGCAGTATTTT. Protein product: CSASPQSGGPPDTQYF.

This clonotype was counted between two and nine times. V gene TRBV2 combines with J gene TRBJ1-1; D call uncertain. The CDR3 runs 14 residues. CDR1 is SNHLY and CDR2 is FYNNEI in the germline V gene. Deletions cut 2 bases from V and 5 bases from J, with 12 bases between. The CDR3 loop reads CASSERGGSTEAFF. In nucleotides, the CDR3 is TGTGCCAGCAGTGAACGGGGAGGGTCGACTGAAGCTTTCTTT.

This chain joins TRBV25-1 and TRBJ1-6; weak D call: TRBD1 (6 bases). The CDR3 is 17 amino acids. The germline CDR1 and CDR2 sequences are MGHDK and SYGVNS. Trimming took off 0 bases at V and 9 bases at J, with 18 bases between the two ends. The CDR3 DNA reads TGTGCCAGCAGTGAATATGGTTTAGGGGGAAGGACTTCACCCCTCCACTTT. Protein: CASSEYGLGGRTSPLHF.

This clonotype was counted ten times or more. The chain combines TRBV7-2 with TRBJ2-4; 11 nucleotides line up with TRBD1. Losses at the gene ends were 5 bases for V and 3 bases for J; bases not matched to a gene: 9. The CDR3 has 17 residues. From germline, CDR1 is SGHTA and CDR2 FQGNSA. The CDR3 DNA is TGTGCCAGCAGCGACGGGGACAGGGGGATAGACAAAAACATTCAGTACTTC. Amino acid sequence: CASSDGDRGIDKNIQYF.

Points on this clonotype: One end of the junction varies from germline; a read error may be responsible. This chain connects TRBV7-2 to TRBJ1-1; 7 bases are shared with TRBD1. Germline V gene lookup returns CDR1 SGHTA and CDR2 FQGNSA. The CDR3 runs 15 residues. CDR3 region: CASSLWTGFGNEAFF. The CDR3 DNA sequence: TGTGCCAGCAGCCTCTGGACAGGCTTCGGCAATGAAGCCTTCTTT.

The chain employs TRBV4-3 and TRBJ1-6; no clear D gene. Germline lookup yields CDR1 LGHNA and CDR2 YSLEER. The CDR3 contains 16 residues. The ends were cut back, 1 base at V and 3 bases at J, with 10 bases in the middle. The DNA for the CDR3 is TGCGCCAGCAGCCAAGCGCGAGGCAACTATAATTCACCCCTCCACTTT. Its protein is CASSQARGNYNSPLHF.

The chain has TRBV5-8 and TRBJ1-1; D perhaps matches TRBD1 (6 bases). The V end was cut by 4 bases, the J end by 1 base, with 14 bases between. The CDR3 contains 15 residues. Looked up from germline, CDR1 is SGHTS and CDR2 is YDEGEE. The CDR3 sequence: CASSTTQGPNTEAFF. In DNA form, the CDR3 reads TGTGCCAGCAGCACAACGCAGGGGCCGAACACTGAAGCTTTCTTT.

CDR3 nucleotide sequence: TGTGCCAGCAGTTTAACCCCGGATCTGATCAATCAGCCCCAGCATTTT. Translated: CASSLTPDLINQPQHF. The chain has TRBV28 and TRBJ1-5, with D hard to call. V lost 2 bases, J lost 3 bases, and 14 bases lay in between. The germline V gene has CDR1 MDHEN and CDR2 SYDVKM. The CDR3 extends over 16 amino acids.

The J gene is TRBJ2-1, the V gene TRBV29-1; 9 bases are shared with TRBD1. The CDR3 extends over 16 amino acids. Per germline, CDR1 SQVTM and CDR2 ANQGSEA. Trimming cost V 4 bases and J 8 bases; bases outside gene matches: 15. CDR3 residues: CSVGMTGGPRKDEQFF. The CDR3 bases are TGCAGCGTTGGAATGACAGGGGGACCCCGAAAGGATGAGCAGTTCTTC.